This T cell receptor (beta chain) was sequenced for a study of blood T cell repertoires in COVID-19. The ends lost 3 bases at V and 8 bases at J; junction bases unmatched: 3. Germline CDR1 and CDR2: MGHRA and YSYEKL. CDR3 length: 12 amino acids. Only in-frame clones appear in the TCRdb table, and some are missing; sequencing was by immunoSEQ multiplex PCR. The sample lists 270,000 or so clones, approximately 90% seen once, with approximately 2.9% in the top ten. The chain uses TRBV4-1 and TRBJ1-1; 7 bases align to TRBD1. This TCR came from a man in his forties or fifties who had been exposed to COVID-19. The source material was PBMCs or T cells enriched from blood (not recorded which). The CDR3 nucleotides read TGCGCCAGCAGCCAGCAGGACAGGGAAGCTTTCTTT. Translating gives CASSQQDREAFF.